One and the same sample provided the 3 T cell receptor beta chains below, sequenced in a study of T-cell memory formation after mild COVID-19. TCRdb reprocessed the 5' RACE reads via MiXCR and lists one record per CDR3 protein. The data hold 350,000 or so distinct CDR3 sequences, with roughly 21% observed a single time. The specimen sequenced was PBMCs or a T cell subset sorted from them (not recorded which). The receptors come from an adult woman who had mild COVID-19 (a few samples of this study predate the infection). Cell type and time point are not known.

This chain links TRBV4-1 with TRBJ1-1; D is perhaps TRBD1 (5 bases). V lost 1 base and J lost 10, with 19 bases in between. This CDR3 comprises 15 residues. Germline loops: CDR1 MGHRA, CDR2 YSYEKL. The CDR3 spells CASSQAGTLKSGAFF. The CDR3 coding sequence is TGCGCCAGCAGCCAAGCCGGGACGCTGAAAAGCGGAGCTTTCTTT.

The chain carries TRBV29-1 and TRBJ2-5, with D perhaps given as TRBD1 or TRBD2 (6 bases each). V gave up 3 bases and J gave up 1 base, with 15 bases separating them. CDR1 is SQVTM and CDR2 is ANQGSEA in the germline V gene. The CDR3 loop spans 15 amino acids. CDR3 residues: CSVEGGRGVQETQYF. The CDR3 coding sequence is TGCAGCGTTGAGGGGGGCCGGGGCGTCCAAGAGACCCAGTACTTC.

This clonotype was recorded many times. The CDR3 spells CASSFQRDPNEQFF. The CDR3, as DNA: TGTGCCAGCAGCTTCCAGCGGGACCCCAATGAGCAGTTCTTC. The genes are TRBV7-9 and TRBJ2-1; 7 positions match TRBD2. The germline V gene encodes CDR1 SEHNR and CDR2 FQNEAQ (reference sequence). The CDR3 runs to 14 residues. The V gene end was trimmed by 3 bases and the J gene end by 6 bases; junction bases not matched to a gene: 5.